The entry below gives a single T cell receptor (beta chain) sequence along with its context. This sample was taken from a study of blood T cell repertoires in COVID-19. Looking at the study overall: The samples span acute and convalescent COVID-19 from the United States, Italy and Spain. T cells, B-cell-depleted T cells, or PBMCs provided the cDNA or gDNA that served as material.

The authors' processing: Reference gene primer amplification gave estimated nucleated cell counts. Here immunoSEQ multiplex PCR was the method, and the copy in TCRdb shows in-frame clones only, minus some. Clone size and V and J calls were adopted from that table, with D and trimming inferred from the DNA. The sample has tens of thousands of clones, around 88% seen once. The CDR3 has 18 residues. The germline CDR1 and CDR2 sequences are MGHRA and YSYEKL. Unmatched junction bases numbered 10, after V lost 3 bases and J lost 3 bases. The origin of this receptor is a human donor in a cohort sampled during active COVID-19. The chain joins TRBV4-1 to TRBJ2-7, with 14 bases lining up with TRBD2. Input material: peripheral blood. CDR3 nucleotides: TGCGCCAGCAGCCAGGGACTAGCGGGAGTTGGTCTGTACTACGAGCAGTACTTC. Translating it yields CASSQGLAGVGLYYEQYF.